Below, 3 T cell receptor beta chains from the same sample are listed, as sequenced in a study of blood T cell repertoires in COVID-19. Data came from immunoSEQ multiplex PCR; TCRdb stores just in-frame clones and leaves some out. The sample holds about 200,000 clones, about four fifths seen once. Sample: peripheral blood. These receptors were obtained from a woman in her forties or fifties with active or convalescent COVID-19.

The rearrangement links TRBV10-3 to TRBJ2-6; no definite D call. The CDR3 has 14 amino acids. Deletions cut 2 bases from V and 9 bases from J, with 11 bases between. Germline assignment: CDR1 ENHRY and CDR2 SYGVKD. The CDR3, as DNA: TGTGCCATCAGTGAGCCGCCGGGTGGCAACGTCCTGACTTTC. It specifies CAISEPPGGNVLTF.

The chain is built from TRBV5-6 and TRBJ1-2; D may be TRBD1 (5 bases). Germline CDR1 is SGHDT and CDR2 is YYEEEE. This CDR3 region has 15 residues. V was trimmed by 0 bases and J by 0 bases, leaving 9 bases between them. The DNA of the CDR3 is TGTGCCAGCAGCTTGGTAGTGACAGCTAACTATGGCTACACCTTC. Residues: CASSLVVTANYGYTF.

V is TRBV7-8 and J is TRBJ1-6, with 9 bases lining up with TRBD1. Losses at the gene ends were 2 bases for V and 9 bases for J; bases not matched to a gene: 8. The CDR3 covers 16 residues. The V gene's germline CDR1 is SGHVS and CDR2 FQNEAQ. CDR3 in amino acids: CASSLPGTGLGSPLHF. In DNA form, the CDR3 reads TGTGCCAGCAGCTTACCGGGGACAGGGCTAGGTTCACCCCTCCACTTT.